Shown below are 8 T cell receptor beta chains from a single sample sequenced in a study of T cell responses to AZD1222 COVID-19 vaccine. Produced via immunoSEQ multiplex PCR; TCRdb's table is partial and in-frame only. The table records some 170,000 clones, 80% to 90% of them present only once. The source was peripheral blood, collected 28 days after the second dose of the MenACWY control vaccine. These receptors were collected from an adult who received the MenACWY meningococcal vaccine as a control.

V usage is TRBV7-2 and J usage is TRBJ1-3; D not resolved. The germline V and J ends were trimmed by 5 bases and 4 bases, with 12 bases remaining between them. The CDR3 spans 14 residues. CDR1 SGHTA and CDR2 FQGNSA come from the germline V gene. This CDR3 reads CASSPAGVGNTIYF. DNA for the CDR3: TGTGCCAGCAGCCCCGCGGGCGTCGGAAACACCATATATTTT.

The chain is built from TRBV7-8 and TRBJ2-7, with D perhaps matching TRBD2 (6 bases). With 4 bases removed from V and 7 bases from J, the gap between germline ends came to 8 bases. The CDR3 runs 11 residues. Germline-derived CDR1 and CDR2 are SGHVS and FQNEAQ. The CDR3 DNA reads TGTGCCAGCAGCTGGGCGGGGGAGCAGTACTTC. It translates to CASSWAGEQYF.

V usage is TRBV19 and J usage is TRBJ1-2; no clear D. The CDR3 is 12 amino acids. V was trimmed by 3 bases and J by 8 bases, leaving 10 bases between them. Germline lookup yields CDR1 LNHDA and CDR2 SQIVND (reference sequence). CDR3 amino acids: CASSMRPEGYTF. The CDR3 DNA sequence: TGTGCCAGTAGTATGAGGCCGGAAGGCTACACCTTC.

The CDR3 DNA is TGTGCCAGCAGTCCCATGACTAGCGGACAAGAGACCCAGTACTTC. Its protein is CASSPMTSGQETQYF. This sequence joins TRBV2 and TRBJ2-5, with 9 bases matching TRBD2. The junction had 6 bases not matched to a gene; V was cut back by 5 bases and J by 2 bases. Germline V gene lookup returns CDR1 SNHLY and CDR2 FYNNEI. The CDR3 has 15 residues.

This clone is a singleton in its sample. This sequence joins TRBV6-5 and TRBJ2-7, with TRBD1 matching 8 bases. From germline, CDR1 is MNHEY and CDR2 SVGAGI. V lost 6 bases and J lost 2; bases outside the gene matches: 9. The CDR3 loop spans 15 amino acids. The CDR3 protein is CASSARTGIPYEQYF. CDR3 sequence (DNA): TGTGCCAGCAGCGCGCGGACAGGGATACCCTACGAGCAGTACTTC.

The rearrangement uses TRBV7-2 and TRBJ1-4; 7 bases map to TRBD1. The CDR3 extends over 15 amino acids. Germline-derived CDR1 and CDR2 are SGHTA and FQGNSA. The ends lost 5 bases at V and 4 bases at J; junction bases unmatched: 7. The CDR3, as DNA: TGTGCCAGCAGCCCGAACCGGGACAGTAATGAAAAACTGTTTTTT. Its translation is CASSPNRDSNEKLFF.

This sequence joins TRBV14 and TRBJ2-7, with D perhaps TRBD2 (6 bases). Trimming removed 1 base at V and 6 bases at J, with 10 bases between. CDR3 length equals 13 residues. The V gene's germline CDR1 is SGHDN and CDR2 FVKESK. The CDR3 reads CASSQAEGREQYF. The CDR3, as DNA: TGTGCCAGCAGCCAAGCGGAGGGCCGCGAGCAGTACTTC.

The chain links TRBV29-1 to TRBJ2-7, with 9 bases lining up with TRBD2. This CDR3 comprises 14 residues. Losses at the gene ends were 4 bases for V and 0 bases for J; bases not matched to a gene: 4. Germline CDR1 and CDR2: SQVTM and ANQGSEA. CDR3 in DNA: TGCAGCGTTGGGGGTAGCGGGAGCTCCTACGAGCAGTACTTC. Protein sequence: CSVGGSGSSYEQYF.